The entry that follows covers one TCR beta chain sequence. Antigen: not known. Amplification used 60 Vbeta primers and 13 Jbeta primers. Sequenced by immunoSEQ multiplex PCR; TCRdb stores in-frame clones only, minus some. The sample totals tens of thousands of clones. CDR1 and CDR2 from the germline V gene are MNHNS and SASEGT. V was clipped by 6 bases and J by 2 bases, with 10 bases between them. This CDR3 is built from 13 residues. This specimen comes from a study of cytomegalovirus exposure and HLA in healthy donors. Study-level background: Early release data held 85 million to 95 million unique TCRs from HLA-typed donors. Membership in the Caucasian-associated ancestry cluster was found for about four fifths of 300 to 500 genotyped donors. Whole-study findings and limits: Confirmation was obtained in vitro that a few CMV-associated chains are specific for CMV antigens. It was taken for granted in presence/absence analyses that sequencing depth across donors was roughly uniform.

The source material was PBMCs. The receptor was derived from a woman aged 25-40 years in good health and CMV-seronegative. V usage is TRBV6-1 and J usage is TRBJ2-5; a possible D gene is TRBD2 (5 bases). The CDR3 DNA is TGTGCCAGCAGCGCCTCGGGACAAGAGACCCAGTACTTC. Translated, it gives CASSASGQETQYF.